What follows is one T cell receptor (beta chain) and its context. With 4 bases removed from V and 0 bases from J, the gap between germline ends came to 10 bases. This CDR3 contains 15 residues. In germline, CDR1 is LNHDA, CDR2 SQIVND (reference sequence). Original analysis: Reference gene primer amplification gave nucleated cell count estimates. Measured with immunoSEQ multiplex PCR; TCRdb has only the in-frame clones, and not every one. Clone size and the V and J calls come from that table; the DNA yielded D and trimming. The sample has more than 200,000 clones, around 85% seen once. This record belongs to a study of blood T cell repertoires in COVID-19. For the study at large: Specimens from acute and convalescent COVID-19 originated in the United States, Italy and Spain. T cells, B-cell-depleted T cells, or PBMCs supplied cDNA or gDNA.

Specimen: peripheral blood. This TCR was recovered from a man between 40 and 49 years old with acute or convalescent COVID-19. The chain has TRBV19 and TRBJ1-3, with D possibly TRBD1 on 6 matching bases. The CDR3 protein is CASSTQQGSGNTIYF. CDR3 bases: TGTGCCAGTAGTACCCAACAGGGCTCTGGAAACACCATATATTTT.